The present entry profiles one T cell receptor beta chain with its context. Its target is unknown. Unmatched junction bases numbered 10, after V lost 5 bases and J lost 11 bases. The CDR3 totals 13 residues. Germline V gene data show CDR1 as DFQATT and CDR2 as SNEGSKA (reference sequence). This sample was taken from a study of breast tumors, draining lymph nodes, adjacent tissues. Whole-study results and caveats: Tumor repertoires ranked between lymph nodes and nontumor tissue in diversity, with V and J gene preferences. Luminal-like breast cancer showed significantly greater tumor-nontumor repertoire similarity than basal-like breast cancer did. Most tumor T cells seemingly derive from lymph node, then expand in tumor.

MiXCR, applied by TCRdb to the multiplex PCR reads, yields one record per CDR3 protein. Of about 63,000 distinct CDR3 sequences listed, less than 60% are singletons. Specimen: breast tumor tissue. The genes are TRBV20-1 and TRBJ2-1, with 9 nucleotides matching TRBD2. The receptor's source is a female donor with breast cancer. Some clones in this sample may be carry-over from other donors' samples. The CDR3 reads CSAPDSGGMKQFF. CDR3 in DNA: TGCAGTGCTCCCGACAGCGGGGGGATGAAGCAGTTCTTC.